This section outlines one TCR beta chain sequence together with its context. Its antigen is unknown. Relative to the germline gene, one junction end is altered; a read error may explain this. This specimen belongs to a study of memory CD4+ T cells and cytomegalovirus serostatus (dated by TCRdb to between 2018 and 2020). General notes on the study: A total of some 33 healthy Belgian adults, of whom 9 were CMV seropositive and about 24 were CMV seronegative, were included in the cohort. CD4+ memory TCRbeta repertoires of a Belgian cohort with known cytomegalovirus serostatus were sequenced in order to replicate a published TCR-based CMV serostatus classifier.

CDR1 is given as SGHDT and CDR2 as YYEEEE, both from the germline V gene. The CDR3 numbers 14 residues from cysteine through phenylalanine. Only the CDR3 part of the read is kept: 42 bases, read in frame from the first base. Genomic DNA was extracted from sorted cells with the Quick-DNA Microprep Kit. Amplification of TCRbeta DNA was done with the immunoSEQ hsTCRbeta kit, following the protocol from the manufacturer. An Illumina MiSeq instrument was used to sequence the TCRbeta libraries. Turning to the authors' computational methods: After out-of-frame sequences were removed, 2.4 million or so distinct TCRbeta sequences remained, averaging about 61,000 per individual. Each individual was scored according to the count of around 160 previously reported CMV-associated TCRbeta sequences and the total productive distinct TCRbeta count. A beta-binomial model was reimplemented in Python, and scikit-learn random forests with default parameters were trained on data from the US cohort. On the Belgian cohort, classifier performance was reported as the median AUC, along with percentile confidence intervals, across 10,000 bootstrap iterations. TCRdb holds this immuneACCESS table with in-frame rearrangements only. Some clones are missing; in checked studies, unresolved V genes explain under half, and the rest has no known cause. D and trimming were read from the DNA, whereas the V and J calls and clone size are those reported in that table. This sample comprises approximately 46,000 clones, around three quarters of them detected only once. About 1.1% of the sample rests with the top ten.

Broad study findings and their caveats: Results were interpreted as suggesting that the CMV-associated TCR signature is largely present in the CD4+ memory repertoire. Of 164 previously reported CMV-associated TCRbeta sequences, approximately 70 appeared in the CD4+ memory repertoires, each in one to five individuals. On the Belgian cohort, the classifier based on the original framework reached a median bootstrapped AUC of 0.95, with a 95% CI of 0.76-1.00. CMV serostatus prediction reached a median bootstrapped AUC of 0.95 with the original framework and just under 0.93 with a US-trained random forest. Unlike the original study, which covered naive and memory CD4+ and CD8+ populations, the Belgian study sequenced only CD4+CD45RO+ memory cells.

Single viable CD3+CD4+CD8-CD45RO+ cells were sorted as memory CD4+ T cells on a FACSAria II. CMV serostatus was assessed using a Roche Elecsys assay, by which serum IgG against CMV pp150, pp28, p38 and p52 was detected. Once the samples were thawed, total CD4+ T cells were enriched through positive selection using CD4 magnetic microbeads. The samples came from a different study that was designed specifically to examine the CD4+ T cell memory repertoire. Peripheral blood mononuclear cells were isolated and cryopreserved according to standard operating procedures, and serum was kept at -80 degrees C. Staining used CD3-PerCP (BW264/56), CD4-APC (RPA-T4), CD45RO-PE (UCHT1) and CD8-Pacific Orange (3B5) antibodies, with Sytox blue excluding non-viable cells.

Sequenced input: memory CD4+ T cells from blood. The TCR sequence derives from an adult in good health and CMV-seronegative. The sequence joins TRBV5-6 to TRBJ1-2, with no D gene named confidently. The sequence in DNA is TGTGCCAGCAGCAAGCAAGAGGGTGTTGGTGGCTACACCTTT. Protein translation: CASSKQEGVGGYTF.